This is a list of T cell receptor beta chains from one sample in a study of radiation and T cells in renal cell carcinoma. Repertoires were generated with immunoSEQ multiplex PCR, while TCRdb's copy carries only in-frame clones and drops some. The sample includes approximately 23,000 clones, about 51% of them seen just once. Here the sequenced sample was tumor tissue, taken from a patient whose treatment included radiotherapy and nephrectomy. These receptors all stem from a woman aged 50 to 65 with renal cell carcinoma. Each CDR3 is given with its conserved first and last residue.

v_gene	CDR3aa
TRBV5-4	CASSPRTGGNEQFF
TRBV9	CASSADRAGPPGYGYTF
TRBV25-1	CASSDRGRRSYNSPLHF
TRBV7-9	CASSLENSPGANVLTF
TRBV7-6	CASSLRRNQETQYF
TRBV30	CAGERNTEAFF
TRBV2	CASTLSGQGVQETQYF
TRBV5-1	CASSSGTLRNTEAFF
TRBV7-8	CASSLGGRQPQHF
TRBV6-6	CASSSASYEQYF
TRBV19	CASSSPGQGPYEQYF
TRBV5-1	CASSLSGRVETEAFF
TRBV29-1	CSVQGQGDYGYTF
TRBV5-1	CASSTQTGSETQYF
TRBV5-4	CASSEARTSGKFTDTQYF
TRBV5-1	CASSRSGDGIRRNSPLHF
TRBV4-2	CASSQVLGESSYEQYF